Reported below is one T cell receptor beta chain. Its cognate antigen has yet to be identified. No much larger clone is present one base from it, and per-base qualities are unavailable. To demonstrate the VDJtools post-analysis software, the study profiled TCR beta repertoires from the peripheral blood of around 13 young patients with multiple sclerosis. The multiple sclerosis patients were children and adolescents ranging in age from roughly 6 to 15 years. The sample originates from a study of post-analysis software for immune sequencing data (dated by TCRdb to the mid-2010s). General notes on the study: Recorded disease courses included relapsing-remitting, secondary progressive and progressive-relapsing multiple sclerosis, with some patients lacking subtype annotation. The multiple sclerosis patient repertoires were compared with around ten previously published healthy control repertoires from donors aged 6 to 25 years. A subset of samples was prepared in parallel using single-end sample barcoding, then pooled and co-amplified after Illumina adapter ligation. Results and caveats for the whole study, not just this receptor: Several TRBV segments, including TRBV5-6, TRBV5-1 and TRBV20-1, were significantly more frequent in patients than controls. Direct clustering with F measure showed strong co-clustering of samples prepared in the same batch, prompting a batch-effect correction. The multiple sclerosis patient group was slightly younger than the control group. Normalized Chao1 diversity was significantly lower in multiple sclerosis patients than controls, suggesting substantial peripheral T-cell clonal expansion.

Library prep was done by PCR. Instrument used: Illumina HiSeq 2500. To reduce PCR and sequencing biases, unique molecular identifiers were built into the TCR beta cDNA libraries. Per 1 to 10 million input T cells, approximately 500,000 cDNA molecules were obtained, such that each molecule approximated one T cell. The patient libraries were prepared and sequenced using the same protocol as the earlier healthy control dataset. Within a given batch, samples were prepared together, multiplexed and sequenced on the same HiSeq lane. In the source study's methods: MIGEC was used to process the raw barcoded reads, and molecular identifier groups with only a single read were discarded before consensus assembly and CDR3 extraction. VDJtools was used for post-analysis of the clonotype tables, and diversity was normalized by down-sampling every dataset to the size of the smallest sample. To correct batch-related cross-sample contamination, repertoire overlap clustering matched CDR3 amino acid sequences but not nucleotide sequences. The public reads were run again by TCRdb, first through fastp at Q25 and then through MiXCR, and only productive beta chains were kept. Identical CDR3 proteins give one entry, which carries the most common genes and DNA. The V and J calls and clone size come from TCRdb's table, not from the authors' own analysis. This sample holds some 700,000 distinct CDR3 sequences; 55% to 70% were observed only once. The biggest ten clones account for approximately 10% of the sample.

V was cut back by 6 bases and J by 2 bases, leaving a gap of 20 bases between them. Reading from cysteine to phenylalanine, the CDR3 counts 15 amino acids. Only CDR3 DNA remains: 45 bases, in frame from the first base. Taken from the germline V gene (reference sequence), the CDR1 and CDR2 loops are DFQATT and SNEGSKA. The V and J segments used are TRBV20-1 and TRBJ2-7, with the D gene not confidently named. The source of this sequence is a girl aged 2-10 years with multiple sclerosis. The sequenced sample was blood. The DNA reads as follows: TGCAGTGCAGTCCCGCCGGCTGAATTCCCCTACGAGCAGTACTTC. Its product reads: CSAVPPAEFPYEQYF.